What follows are 25 T cell receptor beta chains derived from one specimen sequenced in a study of tissue T cells after allogeneic stem cell transplantation. Repertoires were generated with immunoSEQ multiplex PCR, while TCRdb's copy carries only in-frame clones and drops some. Of over 1,000 clones listed, less than 70% are singletons. This research-autopsy study prospectively enrolled adult allogeneic hematopoietic cell transplant recipients with steroid-refractory graft-versus-host disease. The specimen was stomach tissue, collected at autopsy. The origin of the receptors is a male patient over 55 with steroid-refractory graft-versus-host disease after an allogeneic stem cell transplant. Some T cells may trace back to the graft donor.

This clone turned up a few times. This rearrangement joins TRBV7-9 to TRBJ2-1; TRBD1 or TRBD2 may be the D gene (5 bases each). CDR3 length: 13 amino acids. Deletions cut 1 base from V and 7 bases from J, with 8 bases between. The V gene's germline CDR1 is SEHNR and CDR2 FQNEAQ (reference sequence). The CDR3 sequence is CASSLGGTNEQFF. In DNA, the CDR3 is TGTGCCAGCAGCTTAGGTGGGACGAATGAGCAGTTCTTC.

V usage is TRBV7-2 and J usage is TRBJ1-5; D remains ambiguous. V dropped 6 bases and J dropped 4 bases, with 10 bases sitting between them. Germline CDR1 reads SGHTA; CDR2 reads FQGNSA. CDR3 length equals 13 residues. CDR3 amino acids: CASSQEQNQPQHF. DNA for the CDR3: TGTGCCAGCAGTCAAGAACAAAATCAGCCCCAGCATTTT.

The chain recombines TRBV3-1 (or the pseudogene TRBV3-2) with TRBJ1-5; 9 nucleotides match TRBD1. The CDR3 is 12 amino acids. V gave up 9 bases and J gave up 4 bases; unmatched junction bases: 1. Germline V lookup: CDR1 LGHDT, CDR2 YNNKEL (reference sequence). Written as DNA, the CDR3 is TGTGCCAGTGGACAGGGGAATCAGCCCCAGCATTTT. Amino acids: CASGQGNQPQHF.

V usage is TRBV6-5 and J usage is TRBJ1-6; D perhaps matches TRBD1 (6 bases). V shed 6 bases and J shed 7 bases, with 10 bases lying between them. The CDR3 contains 13 residues. CDR1 is MNHEY and CDR2 is SVGAGI in the germline V gene. The CDR3 loop reads CASRDSVNSPLHF. The CDR3, as DNA: TGTGCCAGCAGGGACAGCGTAAATTCACCCCTCCACTTT.

The chain links TRBV27 to TRBJ2-3; D gene ambiguous. The CDR3 runs 12 residues. V was cut by 3 bases and J by 4 bases, with 5 bases left in between. Germline lookup yields CDR1 MNHEY and CDR2 SMNVEV (reference sequence). The CDR3 spells CASSFRPDTQYF. DNA of the CDR3: TGTGCCAGCAGTTTTCGCCCAGATACGCAGTATTTT.

This chain joins TRBV7-8 and TRBJ2-7, with 8 bases aligning to TRBD1. This CDR3 is 14 amino acids long. The V gene end was trimmed by 5 bases and the J gene end by 2 bases; junction bases not matched to a gene: 5. Per germline, CDR1 SGHVS and CDR2 FQNEAQ. The DNA of the CDR3 is TGTGCCAGCAGCGCCAACAGGGGGGCCTACGAGCAGTACTTC. Its protein product is CASSANRGAYEQYF.

This chain's CDR3 is CAAAVGDYNSPLHF. The DNA for the CDR3 is TGTGCCGCCGCGGTTGGAGATTATAATTCACCCCTCCACTTT. This chain joins TRBV6-5 and TRBJ1-6; unclear D gene. V lost 11 bases and J lost 4, with 15 bases in between. Germline V lookup: CDR1 MNHEY, CDR2 SVGAGI. The CDR3 loop spans 14 amino acids.

This chain links TRBV7-3 with TRBJ2-1; 11 nucleotides agree with TRBD2. The CDR3 has 14 residues. The germline V gene has CDR1 SGHTA and CDR2 FQGTGA. The J segment lost 7 bases and the V segment lost 5 bases, leaving 4 bases of the junction unmatched. CDR3 protein: CASSISGGANEQFF. The CDR3 DNA follows: TGTGCCAGCAGCATTAGCGGGGGGGCTAATGAGCAGTTCTTC.

The V call is TRBV5-4, the J call TRBJ2-6; D possibly corresponds to TRBD2 (5 bases). This CDR3 contains 13 residues. V lost 10 bases, J lost 0 bases, and 8 bases lay in between. Germline V gene lookup returns CDR1 SGHNT and CDR2 YYREEE (reference sequence). The CDR3 coding sequence is TGTGCCTCCCGGGACTCTGGGGCCAACGTCCTGACTTTC. Residues: CASRDSGANVLTF.

There are a few counts of this clone. V and J are TRBV7-9 and TRBJ2-2; TRBD1 might be the D (5 bases). CDR1 and CDR2 from the germline V gene are SEHNR and FQNEAQ (reference sequence). This CDR3 comprises 16 residues. V dropped 4 bases and J dropped 2 bases, with 14 bases sitting between them. The CDR3 is CASSSVGALNTGELFF. CDR3 DNA sequence: TGTGCCAGCAGCTCGGTTGGGGCTCTTAACACCGGGGAGCTGTTTTTT.

Comments on this clone: A single base separates this from a much larger clone, so it may be a read error. As DNA, the CDR3 is TGTGCCAGCAGCCAGATGGCCGGTGATTATGAGGCCCAGTACTTC. It is translated as CASSQMAGDYEAQYF. The chain carries TRBV14 and TRBJ2-5; D uncertain. Trimming removed 3 bases at V and 9 bases at J, with 20 bases between. Germline assignment: CDR1 SGHDN and CDR2 FVKESK. This CDR3 contains 15 residues. The complete variable domain, with remaining parts taken from reference TRBV14 and TRBJ2-5, reads EAGVTQFPSHSVIEKGQTVTLRCDPISGHDNLYWYRRVMGKEIKFLLHFVKESKQDESGMPNNRFLAERTGGTYSTLKVQPAELEDSGVYFCASSQMAGDYEAQYFGPGTRLLVL.

Details on this clone: At one end the junction does not follow the germline gene, possibly because of a read error. CDR3 protein: CASSQGGQGNSGYTF. The CDR3 DNA reads TGTGCCAGCAGCCAAGGGGGACAGGGGAACTCTGGCTACACCTTC. The chain uses TRBV3-1 (or the pseudogene TRBV3-2) and TRBJ1-2; 10 nucleotides agree with TRBD1. This CDR3 is 15 amino acids long. In germline, CDR1 is LGHDT, CDR2 YNNKEL (reference sequence).

This clone is categorized as large (0.1 to 1%). The chain is built from TRBV7-9 and TRBJ1-4; D is ambiguous. Germline assignment: CDR1 SEHNR and CDR2 FQNEAQ (reference sequence). V lost 4 bases to trimming and J lost 5 bases, with 11 bases between them. The length of the CDR3 is 14 residues. The CDR3 protein is CASSSFDGNEKLFF. CDR3 DNA: TGTGCCAGCAGCTCCTTCGACGGGAATGAAAAACTGTTTTTT.

This clone was observed a single time. The chain is built from TRBV2 and TRBJ1-6; TRBD1 matches at 10 bases. J lost 4 bases, V lost 6 bases, and 9 bases had no gene match. CDR1 and CDR2 (germline): SNHLY, FYNNEI. The CDR3 is 17 residues long. CDR3 region: CASRALTGGGYNSPLHF. CDR3 nucleotide sequence: TGTGCCAGCAGGGCCTTGACAGGGGGCGGTTATAATTCACCCCTCCACTTT.

This chain uses TRBV5-1 with TRBJ1-6, with D possibly TRBD1 on 6 matching bases. Germline CDR1 SGHRS, CDR2 YFSETQ. The CDR3 runs to 18 residues. The V end was cut by 0 bases, the J end by 5 bases, with 18 bases between. CDR3 in DNA: TGCGCCAGCAGCTTGGCCTCAACCCGGGACACTAATAATTCACCCCTCCACTTT. This translates into CASSLASTRDTNNSPLHF.

This clone has a single count. J is TRBJ2-5 and V is TRBV18; D is unclear. Trimming pared 3 bases from V and 2 bases from J, leaving 1 base between. The CDR3 covers 11 residues. Germline CDR1 reads KGHSH; CDR2 reads LQKENI. The CDR3 protein is CASSPQETQYF. CDR3 nucleotide sequence: TGTGCCAGCTCACCGCAAGAGACCCAGTACTTC.

This chain connects TRBV3-1 (or the pseudogene TRBV3-2) to TRBJ2-7, with 14 nucleotides matching TRBD2. The length of the CDR3 is 19 residues. Germline V CDR1 and CDR2: LGHDT, YNNKEL (reference sequence). V was clipped by 0 bases and J by 3 bases; unmatched bases: 10. The CDR3 sequence is CASSQEPPGLAGGIYEQYF. The DNA for the CDR3 is TGTGCCAGCAGCCAAGAGCCGCCCGGACTAGCGGGGGGAATCTACGAGCAGTACTTC.

This clone is labeled large. The chain carries TRBV7-7 and TRBJ2-7; TRBD1 aligns across 10 bases. V trimming: 4 bases; J trimming: 2 bases; junction bases outside the gene matches: 5. The CDR3 loop spans 15 amino acids. The germline V gene encodes CDR1 SSHAT and CDR2 FNYEAQ (reference sequence). The CDR3 protein is CASSYGQGDTYEQYF. For the CDR3, the DNA is TGTGCCAGCAGCTATGGACAGGGGGACACCTACGAGCAGTACTTC.

The chain combines TRBV18 with TRBJ2-1; 7 nucleotides match TRBD1. This CDR3 is 13 amino acids long. CDR1 and CDR2 (germline): KGHSH, LQKENI. J was trimmed by 5 bases and V by 6 bases; bases with no gene match: 4. The CDR3 nucleotides read TGTGCCAGCTCCCTCGGACAGGACAATGAGCAGTTCTTC. Translated, it gives CASSLGQDNEQFF. Complete variable domain (other parts from reference TRBV18 and TRBJ2-1): NAGVMQNPRHLVRRRGQEARLRCSPMKGHSHVYWYRQLPEEGLKFMVYLQKENIIDESGMPKERFSAEFPKEGPSILRIQQVVRGDSAAYFCASSLGQDNEQFFGPGTRLTVL.

The chain couples TRBV11-1 to TRBJ2-1, with TRBD1 identical over 11 bases. CDR1 and CDR2 (germline): SGHAT, FQDESV (reference sequence). The length of the CDR3 is 15 residues. The J segment lost 3 bases and the V segment lost 5 bases, leaving 3 bases of the junction unmatched. In nucleotides, the CDR3 is TGTGCCAGCAGCCCGGGACAGGGGGGCTACAATGAGCAGTTCTTC. Protein sequence: CASSPGQGGYNEQFF.

The genes are TRBV4-3 and TRBJ1-3; 8 bases align to TRBD1. The length of the CDR3 is 16 residues. The germline V gene has CDR1 LGHNA and CDR2 YSLEER. The V and J ends lost 0 bases and 2 bases, in that order; junction bases with no gene match: 3. The CDR3 DNA reads as TGCGCCAGCAGCCAAGATTACAGGGGGGCTGGAAACACCATATATTTT. Amino acid sequence: CASSQDYRGAGNTIYF.

Of note for this clone: A read error may produce the germline difference seen at one junction end. The sample contains more than one DNA sequence encoding this CDR3. This chain joins TRBV19 and TRBJ1-1; the D gene is possibly TRBD1 (5 bases). This CDR3 has 15 residues. Germline CDR1 is LNHDA and CDR2 is SQIVND (reference sequence). This CDR3 reads CASSMGRIMNTEAFF. In nucleotides, the CDR3 is TGTGCCAGTAGTATGGGGCGGATCATGAACACTGAAGCTTTTTTT.

The chain carries TRBV3-1 (or the pseudogene TRBV3-2) and TRBJ2-7; perhaps TRBD1 as D (6 bases). CDR1 LGHDT and CDR2 YNNKEL come from the germline V gene (reference sequence). The V end lost 1 base, the J end lost 1 base, and 11 bases lay between the germline ends. This CDR3 contains 15 residues. CDR3 nucleotides: TGTGCCAGCAGCCAAGGACAGGCTGCTTCCTACGAGCAGTACTTC. Translating gives CASSQGQAASYEQYF.

This clone showed up just a few times. The V gene is TRBV7-2, the J gene TRBJ1-5; 8 bases agree with TRBD1. There are 19 residues in the CDR3. The V gene end was trimmed by 2 bases and the J gene end by 1 base; junction bases not matched to a gene: 13. In germline, CDR1 is SGHTA, CDR2 FQGNSA. The DNA of the CDR3 is TGTGCCAGCAGCTTATCCGGGACAGGACCTTTAGGGAGCAATCAGCCCCAGCATTTT. Amino acids: CASSLSGTGPLGSNQPQHF.

The chain employs TRBV7-2 and TRBJ1-4; D is ambiguous. Trimming pared 3 bases from V and 5 bases from J, leaving 7 bases between. Looked up from germline, CDR1 is SGHTA and CDR2 is FQGNSA. This CDR3 contains 13 residues. CDR3 DNA: TGTGCCAGCAGCTTGGAGCAGAATGAAAAACTGTTTTTT. This sequence encodes CASSLEQNEKLFF.